This TCR beta chain comes out of a study of blood T cell repertoires in COVID-19. The overall study: Samples taken during acute and convalescent COVID-19 were collected in the United States, Italy and Spain.

Recruited during active infection, patients (from Seattle) were subsequently followed longitudinally. Authors' methods: From reference gene primer amplification, estimates of nucleated cell counts were derived. The assay was immunoSEQ multiplex PCR, and TCRdb's table has in-frame clones only and misses some. The V and J calls and clone size are taken from that table; D and trimming were inferred from the DNA. The sample records more than 350,000 clones, 89% being singletons. This receptor was identified in a woman in her twenties or thirties with COVID-19, enrolled during active disease. Sample: peripheral blood.

CDR3 nucleotide sequence: TGCGCCAGCAGCTCAACTAGCGTACGCCAAGAGACCCAGTACTTC. Its protein product is CASSSTSVRQETQYF. The rearrangement uses TRBV5-1 and TRBJ2-5; 7 bases agree with TRBD2. The CDR3 runs to 15 residues. Germline assignment: CDR1 SGHRS and CDR2 YFSETQ. V lost 3 bases to trimming and J lost 1 base; unmatched junction nucleotides: 6. Full variable domain (outside the CDR3, taken from reference TRBV5-1 and TRBJ2-5): KAGVTQTPRYLIKTRGQQVTLSCSPISGHRSVSWYQQTPGQGLQFLFEYFSETQRNKGNFPGRFSGRQFSNSRSEMNVSTLELGDSALYLCASSSTSVRQETQYFGPGTRLLVL.